This T cell receptor (beta chain) appears in the sequencing data of a study of blood T cell repertoires in COVID-19. Study-wide context: Acute and convalescent COVID-19 samples came from the United States, Italy and Spain.

This CDR3 region has 15 residues. V was clipped by 0 bases and J by 5 bases, with 11 bases between them. The germline V gene encodes CDR1 SGHRS and CDR2 YFSETQ. Profiling relied on immunoSEQ multiplex PCR, and the TCRdb table lists in-frame clones only, not all of them. The sample lists 270,000 or so clones, around 90% occurring once. Sample: peripheral blood. This receptor was identified in a woman aged 40 to 50 who had recovered from COVID-19. This sequence joins TRBV5-1 and TRBJ2-2; D is possibly TRBD1 (5 bases). CDR3 DNA sequence: TGCGCCAGCAGCTTGGCCGACGCAGGGACCGGGGAGCTGTTTTTT. It encodes CASSLADAGTGELFF.